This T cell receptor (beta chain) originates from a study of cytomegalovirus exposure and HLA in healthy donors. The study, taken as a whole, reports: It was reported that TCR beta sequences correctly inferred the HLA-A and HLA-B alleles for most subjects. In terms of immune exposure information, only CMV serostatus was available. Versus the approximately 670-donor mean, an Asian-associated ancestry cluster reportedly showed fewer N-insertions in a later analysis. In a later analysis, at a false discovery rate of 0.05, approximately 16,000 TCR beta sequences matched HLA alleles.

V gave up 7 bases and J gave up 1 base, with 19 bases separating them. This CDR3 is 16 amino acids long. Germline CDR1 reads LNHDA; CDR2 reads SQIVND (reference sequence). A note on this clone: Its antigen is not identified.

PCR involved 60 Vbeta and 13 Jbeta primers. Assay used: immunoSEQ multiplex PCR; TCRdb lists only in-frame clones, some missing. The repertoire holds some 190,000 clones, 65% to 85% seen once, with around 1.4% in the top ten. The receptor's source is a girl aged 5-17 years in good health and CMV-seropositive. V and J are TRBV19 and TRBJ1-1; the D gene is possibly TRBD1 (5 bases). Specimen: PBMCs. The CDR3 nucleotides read TGTGCCAGTACCAACGTGGGAAGACAGAGGAACACTGAAGCTTTCTTT. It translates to CASTNVGRQRNTEAFF.